These 7 T cell receptor beta chains originate from one sample sequenced in a study of CD8+CD57+ T cells in acquired aplastic anemia. For CDR3 and TCR beta VDJ profiling, genomic DNA was the template used. TCRdb re-called the reads with MiXCR, one entry per CDR3 protein. The data hold about 210,000 distinct CDR3 sequences, with around 32% observed a single time. The sample taken for sequencing was sorted CD4+, CD8+, or CD8+CD57+ T cells (not recorded which) from PBMCs. These receptors originate from a human donor in good health, serving as a control.

V and J are TRBV5-5 and TRBJ2-3, with D uncertain. Germline assignment: CDR1 SGHKS and CDR2 YYEKEE (reference sequence). The CDR3 runs 14 residues. Trimming stripped 0 bases from V and 0 bases from J, with 5 bases between. In nucleotides, the CDR3 is TGTGCCAGCAGCTTGGGACACAGCACAGATACGCAGTATTTT. It specifies CASSLGHSTDTQYF.

This clonotype showed up many times. The chain combines TRBV12-3 or TRBV12-4 with TRBJ1-5; D call uncertain. V lost 3 bases to trimming and J lost 2 bases, with 11 bases between them. The CDR3 consists of 15 residues. The CDR3, as DNA: TGTGCCAGCAGTTTGGGATCGCGGGGCAATCAGCCCCAGCATTTT. Translating it yields CASSLGSRGNQPQHF.

Concerning this clonotype itself: A clone one base away is much larger, so this may be a read error. The final CDR3 position lacks the conserved phenylalanine or tryptophan, pointing to a likely read error. The CDR3 DNA is TGTGCCAGCAGCGCATACAATGAGCAGTTCCTC. Its translation: CASSAYNEQFL. The chain employs TRBV24-1 and TRBJ2-1; D unresolved. This CDR3 spans 11 amino acids. V lost 11 bases to trimming and J lost 4 bases, with 8 bases between them. Germline CDR1 reads KGHDR; CDR2 reads SFDVKD.

This clonotype was seen ten or more times. The chain couples TRBV7-3 to TRBJ2-7; TRBD1 aligns across 7 bases. The germline V gene has CDR1 SGHTA and CDR2 FQGTGA. The CDR3 is 16 amino acids. With V trimmed by 3 bases and J by 6 bases, 14 bases remained unmatched. CDR3 sequence (DNA): TGTGCCAGCAGCTTCCCCCCAGCAGGGGGAGATGGCGAGCAGTACTTC. It yields the protein CASSFPPAGGDGEQYF. The full variable domain, with the rest looked up from reference TRBV7-3 and TRBJ2-7, is GAGVSQTPSNKVTEKGKYVELRCDPISGHTALYWYRQSLGQGPEFLIYFQGTGAADDSGLPNDRFFAVRPEGSVSTLKIQRTERGDSAVYLCASSFPPAGGDGEQYFGPGTRLTVT.

This clonotype has a count of ten or more. The chain employs TRBV12-3 or TRBV12-4 and TRBJ1-2; TRBD1 matches 8 bases. The CDR3 extends over 14 amino acids. Trimming cost V 6 bases and J 4 bases; bases outside gene matches: 7. This CDR3 reads CASSPDREGYGYTF. In DNA, the CDR3 is TGTGCCAGCAGCCCGGACAGGGAGGGCTATGGCTACACCTTC.

V gene TRBV11-2 combines with J gene TRBJ2-5; TRBD2 aligns across 9 bases. Unmatched junction bases numbered 6, after V lost 3 bases and J lost 1 base. This CDR3 contains 16 residues. Germline V gives CDR1 SGHAT, CDR2 FQNNGV. The CDR3 protein is CASSLGFSGGQETQYF. The CDR3 DNA sequence: TGTGCCAGCAGCTTGGGTTTTAGCGGGGGCCAAGAGACCCAGTACTTC.

This clonotype has just a few counts. The chain uses TRBV30 and TRBJ1-1; D not certain. The germline gives CDR1 GTSNPN, CDR2 SVGIG (reference sequence). The CDR3 loop spans 15 amino acids. With 6 bases removed from V and 0 bases from J, the gap between germline ends came to 17 bases. The CDR3 nucleotides read TGTGCCTGCCTGATTATGGGAATCATGAACACTGAAGCTTTCTTT. It translates to CACLIMGIMNTEAFF. Drawing the rest from reference TRBV30 and TRBJ1-1, the complete variable domain is SQTIHQWPATLVQPVGSPLSLECTVEGTSNPNLYWYRQAAGRGLQLLFYSVGIGQISSEVPQNLSASRPQDRQFILSSKKLLLSDSGFYLCACLIMGIMNTEAFFGQGTRLTVV.